This TCR beta chain derives from a study of cytomegalovirus exposure and HLA in healthy donors. In the PCR, 60 Vbeta and 13 Jbeta primers were used. Assay: immunoSEQ multiplex PCR; the TCRdb copy retains only in-frame clones and omits some. Among 75,000 to 90,000 clones, roughly 80% were seen once, and the ten largest hold around 15%. CDR1 ENHRY and CDR2 SYGVKD come from the germline V gene. CDR3 size: 12 residues. The V end was cut by 3 bases, the J end by 5 bases, with 7 bases between. This clonotype originated in a human donor in good health. V and J are TRBV10-3 and TRBJ2-5, with TRBD2 as a possible D gene (5 bases). The sequenced sample was PBMCs. The CDR3 DNA reads as TGTGCCATCAGTGAAACGGGGGAGACCCAGTACTTC. Translating it yields CAISETGETQYF.